This T cell receptor beta chain was profiled in a study of regulatory T cells in long-lasting Graves disease. Regarding time point: newly diagnosed GD, antithyroid drugs for less than 3 months. The authors made the TCR library using RNA they extracted from PBMCs. Patients came through an endocrinology department, and that department was in Xi'an, China. The CDR3 runs to 17 residues. V dropped 5 bases and J dropped 0 bases, with 22 bases sitting between them. The germline V gene has CDR1 GTSNPN and CDR2 SVGIG (reference sequence). In its sample, this clonotype was seen many times. HTBI primers from iRepertoire and Arm-PCR of CDR3 regions yielded the TCR beta libraries. TCRdb re-called the multiplex PCR reads through MiXCR, storing one row per CDR3 protein. This sample has 350,000 to 450,000 distinct CDR3 sequences, with about an eighth found just once. The same data also contributed to another study, on T cells in Graves' hyperthyroidism and ophthalmopathy. Per that paper: Hyperthyroidism of Graves' type that showed no ophthalmopathy progression within 18 months was stable. Patients were excluded because of uncontrolled infection, other autoimmune disease, pregnancy or lactation. Carried out on the TCR CDR3, a first-round RT-PCR used the HTBI primer set.

V gene TRBV30 combines with J gene TRBJ1-1; TRBD1 might be the D (6 bases). Specimen: peripheral blood mononuclear cells (PBMCs), collected at new diagnosis, from a patient treated with antithyroid drugs. The sequence was obtained from a woman between 18 and 29 years old with Graves disease. As DNA, the CDR3 is TGTGCCTGGCTTGAGGACAGACCCTGGGGAATGAACACTGAAGCTTTCTTT. Translated: CAWLEDRPWGMNTEAFF.